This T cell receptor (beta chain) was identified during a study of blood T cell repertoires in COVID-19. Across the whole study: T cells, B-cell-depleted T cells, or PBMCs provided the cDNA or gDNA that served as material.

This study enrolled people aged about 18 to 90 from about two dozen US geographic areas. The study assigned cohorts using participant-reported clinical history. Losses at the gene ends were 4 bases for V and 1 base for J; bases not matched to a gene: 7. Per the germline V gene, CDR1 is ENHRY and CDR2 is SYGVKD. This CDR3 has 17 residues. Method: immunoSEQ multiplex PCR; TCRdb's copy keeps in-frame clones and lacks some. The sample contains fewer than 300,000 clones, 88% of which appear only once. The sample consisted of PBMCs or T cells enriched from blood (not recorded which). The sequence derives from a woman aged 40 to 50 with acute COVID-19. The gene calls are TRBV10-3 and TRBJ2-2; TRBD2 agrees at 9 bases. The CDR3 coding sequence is TGTGCCATCAGTGGACAAAGCGGGAGGTGGAACACCGGGGAGCTGTTTTTT. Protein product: CAISGQSGRWNTGELFF.